The rows below give T cell receptor beta chains drawn from one sample of a study of cytomegalovirus exposure and HLA in healthy donors. Method: immunoSEQ multiplex PCR; TCRdb's copy keeps in-frame clones and lacks some. The sample yields approximately 31,000 clones, about 86% seen once. What was sequenced was PBMCs. The source is a boy between 10 and 17 years old in good health and CMV-seronegative. The CDR3 runs from the conserved cysteine through the conserved F or W. The order of the fields is clone size, J gene, D gene, V gene, CDR3 DNA, CDR3 protein. A D gene is named only where the DNA matches it firmly. Rows give clone size only sometimes, using once, few, many, or a class for an expanded clone.

. TRBJ1-5 . TRBV28 TGTGCCAGCAGTTCTGGGGAGGTAGGGCAGCCCCAGCATTTT CASSSGEVGQPQHF
. TRBJ1-2 . TRBV7-8 TGTGCCAGCAGCTTCTTTCCTGAGTTAGCCCATGGCTACACCTTC CASSFFPELAHGYTF
. TRBJ2-3 . TRBV11-2 TGTGCCAGCAGCACGGACTCAAATACGCAGTATTTT CASSTDSNTQYF
. TRBJ1-4 . TRBV4-3 TGCGCCAGCAGCCAAGGATTAGACAAGGGGGAAAAACTGTTTTTT CASSQGLDKGEKLFF
. TRBJ2-3 . TRBV5-1 TGCGCCAGCAGCTTTACGGGGGACTTAACAGATACGCAGTATTTT CASSFTGDLTDTQYF
. TRBJ1-2 TRBD1 TRBV6-5 TGTGCCAGCAGTTACTCGACAGGGGGCTATGGCTACACCTTC CASSYSTGGYGYTF
once TRBJ2-3 TRBD1 TRBV11-2 TGTGCCAGCAGCTTCGGACAGGGCCACACAGATACGCAGTATTTT CASSFGQGHTDTQYF
. TRBJ2-5 TRBD2 TRBV7-8 TGTGCCAGCAGCTCCGCGGGGGGGCCGGGAGAGACCCAGTACTTC CASSSAGGPGETQYF
. TRBJ2-3 TRBD2 TRBV4-2 TGTGCCAGCAGCCAACCCGACCGAAATAGCGGGGTTGGAGTAGATACGCAGTATTTT CASSQPDRNSGVGVDTQYF
few TRBJ2-2 TRBD1 TRBV7-9 TGTGCCAGTACACGGGACAGTAGCACCGGGGAGCTGTTTTTT CASTRDSSTGELFF
. TRBJ1-6 TRBD1 TRBV4-3 TGCGCCAGCAGCCAAAATATACGGGACAGGGGATATAATTCACCCCTCCACTTT CASSQNIRDRGYNSPLHF
. TRBJ2-2 TRBD2 TRBV11-1 TGTGCCAGCAGCGGGGGACTAGCGGGGTTAAGTGGGGAGCTGTTTTTT CASSGGLAGLSGELFF
. TRBJ2-3 . TRBV2 TGTGCCAGCAGTGAAGGAGTTAGCACAGATACGCAGTATTTT CASSEGVSTDTQYF
. TRBJ2-3 . TRBV18 TGTGCCAGCTCACCACCAGCGGGCTCCAGCACAGATACGCAGTATTTT CASSPPAGSSTDTQYF
. TRBJ1-4 . TRBV5-6 TGTGCCAGCAGCTTGTTGACACGGAATGAAAAACTGTTTTTT CASSLLTRNEKLFF
. TRBJ1-2 . TRBV6-5 TGTGCCAGCACCACCCGAGCGGGGTTTTATGGCTACACCTTC CASTTRAGFYGYTF
. TRBJ2-7 . TRBV5-1 TGCGCCAGCAGCTTGGGGGACACGGTCTACGAGCAGTACTTC CASSLGDTVYEQYF
. TRBJ2-2 . TRBV27 TGTGCCAGCAGCCTGGCCCTTCTAGGTCCGCTGTTTTTT CASSLALLGPLFF
. TRBJ2-1 . TRBV7-3 TGTGCCAGCAGCTTAAGTCGTGACAGTAATGAGCAGTTCTTC CASSLSRDSNEQFF
few TRBJ1-3 . TRBV4-1 TGCGCCAGCAGCCGCGCAGGTTTAGTCCTCTCTGGAAACACCATATATTTT CASSRAGLVLSGNTIYF
few TRBJ2-7 . TRBV4-3 TGCGCCAGCAGCCAAGATCTAGGGCAGGGGAATTACGAGCAGTACTTC CASSQDLGQGNYEQYF
. TRBJ1-4 TRBD1 TRBV7-8 TGTGCCAGCAGGACTACGGGACAGGGCGGATCTAATGAAAAACTGTTTTTT CASRTTGQGGSNEKLFF